This T cell receptor (beta chain) was sequenced for a study of blood T cell repertoires in COVID-19. The wider study: Sites in the United States, Italy and Spain provided acute and convalescent COVID-19 samples.

Participants were aged 18 to 89 years from about two dozen US areas. Per the original data handling: Estimation of nucleated cell counts was performed using reference gene primer amplification. Some clones are missing from TCRdb's copy, which holds only in-frame ones; the method was immunoSEQ multiplex PCR. V, J and clone size are those of that table, while D and trimming were read from the DNA. The sample carries 200,000 to 250,000 clones, 86% recorded once. Looked up from germline, CDR1 is MNHNS and CDR2 is SASEGT. The CDR3 is 14 amino acids. V was pared by 7 bases and J by 1 base, with 7 bases of the junction left unmatched.

The receptor was isolated from a woman in her forties or fifties in a cohort exposed to, infected with or recovered from COVID-19 (not recorded which). The chain carries TRBV6-1 and TRBJ2-7, with TRBD1 identical over 7 bases. Sequenced sample: PBMCs or T cells enriched from blood (not recorded which). The CDR3 sequence: CASTPRDRSYEQYF. The CDR3 bases are TGTGCCAGCACCCCCAGGGACAGATCCTACGAGCAGTACTTC.